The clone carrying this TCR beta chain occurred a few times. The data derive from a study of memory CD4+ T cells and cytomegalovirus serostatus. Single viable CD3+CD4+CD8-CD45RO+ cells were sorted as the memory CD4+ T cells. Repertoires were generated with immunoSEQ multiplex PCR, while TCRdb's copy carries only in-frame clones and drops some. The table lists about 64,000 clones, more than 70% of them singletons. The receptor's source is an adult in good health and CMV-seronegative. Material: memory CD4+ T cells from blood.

The CDR3 nucleotides read TGTGCCAGCAGCCCTAACTTGAACACTGAAGCTTTCTTT. Encoded protein: CASSPNLNTEAFF. This chain links TRBV11-1 with TRBJ1-1; D is unclear. This CDR3 is built from 13 residues. Trimming stripped 5 bases from V and 0 bases from J, with 7 bases between. CDR1 is SGHAT and CDR2 is FQDESV in the germline V gene (reference sequence).